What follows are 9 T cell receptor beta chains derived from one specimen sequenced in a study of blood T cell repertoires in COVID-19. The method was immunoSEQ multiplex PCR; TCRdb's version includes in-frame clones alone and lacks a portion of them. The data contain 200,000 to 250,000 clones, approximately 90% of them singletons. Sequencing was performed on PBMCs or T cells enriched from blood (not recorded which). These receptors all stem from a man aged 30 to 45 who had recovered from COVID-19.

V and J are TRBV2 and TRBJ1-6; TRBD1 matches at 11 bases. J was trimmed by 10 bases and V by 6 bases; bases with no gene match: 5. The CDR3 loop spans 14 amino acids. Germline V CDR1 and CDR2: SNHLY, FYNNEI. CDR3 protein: CASRGQGERSPLHF. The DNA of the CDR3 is TGTGCCAGCAGGGGACAGGGGGAGAGGTCACCCCTCCACTTT.

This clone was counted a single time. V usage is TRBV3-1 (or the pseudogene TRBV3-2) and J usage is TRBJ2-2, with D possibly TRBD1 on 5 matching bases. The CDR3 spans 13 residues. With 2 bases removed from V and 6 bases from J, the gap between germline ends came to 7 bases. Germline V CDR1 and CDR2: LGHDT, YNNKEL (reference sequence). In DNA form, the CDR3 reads TGTGCCAGCAGCCAATCGACAGCCGGGGAGCTGTTTTTT. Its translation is CASSQSTAGELFF.

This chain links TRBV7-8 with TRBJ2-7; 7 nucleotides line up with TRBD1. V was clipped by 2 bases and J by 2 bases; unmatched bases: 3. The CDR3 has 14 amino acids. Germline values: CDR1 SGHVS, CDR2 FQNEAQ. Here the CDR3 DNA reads TGTGCCAGCAGCTTAAGGCAGGGGGCCTACGAGCAGTACTTC. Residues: CASSLRQGAYEQYF.

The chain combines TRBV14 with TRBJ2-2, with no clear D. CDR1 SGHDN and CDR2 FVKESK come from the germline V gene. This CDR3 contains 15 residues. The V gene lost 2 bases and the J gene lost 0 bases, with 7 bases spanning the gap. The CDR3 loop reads CASSQPPANTGELFF. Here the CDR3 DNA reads TGTGCCAGCAGCCAACCGCCAGCGAACACCGGGGAGCTGTTTTTT.

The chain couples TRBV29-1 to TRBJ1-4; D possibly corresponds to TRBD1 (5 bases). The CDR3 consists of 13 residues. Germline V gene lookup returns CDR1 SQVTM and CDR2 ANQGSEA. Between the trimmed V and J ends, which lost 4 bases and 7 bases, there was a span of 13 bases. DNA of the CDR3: TGCAGCGTTGCGGGGCAGGGAGGTGAAAAACTGTTTTTT. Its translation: CSVAGQGGEKLFF.

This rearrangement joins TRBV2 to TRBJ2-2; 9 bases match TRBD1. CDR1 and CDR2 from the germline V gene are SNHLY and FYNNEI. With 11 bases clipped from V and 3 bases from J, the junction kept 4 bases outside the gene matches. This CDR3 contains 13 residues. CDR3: CACRDRDTGELFF. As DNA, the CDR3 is TGTGCCTGCCGGGACAGGGACACCGGGGAGCTGTTTTTT. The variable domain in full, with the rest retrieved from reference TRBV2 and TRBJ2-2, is EPEVTQTPSHQVTQMGQEVILRCVPISNHLYFYWYRQILGQKVEFLVSFYNNEISEKSEIFDDQFSVERPDGSNFTLKIRSTKLEDSAMYFCACRDRDTGELFFGEGSRLTVL.

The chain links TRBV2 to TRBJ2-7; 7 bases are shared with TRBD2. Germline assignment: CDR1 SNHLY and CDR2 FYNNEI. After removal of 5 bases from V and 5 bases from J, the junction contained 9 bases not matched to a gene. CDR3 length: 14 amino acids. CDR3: CASSFQLASHEQYF. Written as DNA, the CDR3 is TGTGCCAGCAGTTTTCAACTAGCGTCCCACGAGCAGTACTTC.

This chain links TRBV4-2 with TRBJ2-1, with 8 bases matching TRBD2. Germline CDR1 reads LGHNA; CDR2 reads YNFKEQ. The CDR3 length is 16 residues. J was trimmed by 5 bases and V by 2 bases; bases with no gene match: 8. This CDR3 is CASSQWTGGSHNEQFF. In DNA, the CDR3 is TGTGCCAGCAGCCAATGGACGGGGGGGTCACACAATGAGCAGTTCTTC.

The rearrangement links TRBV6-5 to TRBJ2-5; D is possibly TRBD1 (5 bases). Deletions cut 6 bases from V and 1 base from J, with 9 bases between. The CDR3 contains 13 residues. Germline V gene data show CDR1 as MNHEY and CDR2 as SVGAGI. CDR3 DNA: TGTGCCAGCAGCCTACAGGCCCAAGAGACCCAGTACTTC. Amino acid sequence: CASSLQAQETQYF.